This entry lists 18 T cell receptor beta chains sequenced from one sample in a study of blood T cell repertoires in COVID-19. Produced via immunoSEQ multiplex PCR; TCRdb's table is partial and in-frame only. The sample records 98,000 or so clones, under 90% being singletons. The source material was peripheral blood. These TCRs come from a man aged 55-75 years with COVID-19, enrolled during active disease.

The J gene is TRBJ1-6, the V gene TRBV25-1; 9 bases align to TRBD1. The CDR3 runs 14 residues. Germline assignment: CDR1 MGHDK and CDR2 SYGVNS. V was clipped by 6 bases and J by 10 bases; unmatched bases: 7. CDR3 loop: CASRGQGQGSPLHF. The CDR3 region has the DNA TGTGCCAGCAGGGGACAGGGCCAAGGGTCACCCCTCCACTTT. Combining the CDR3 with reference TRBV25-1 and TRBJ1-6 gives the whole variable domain EADIYQTPRYLVIGTGKKITLECSQTMGHDKMYWYQQDPGMELHLIHYSYGVNSTEKGDLSSESTVSRIRTEHFPLTLESARPSHTSQYLCASRGQGQGSPLHFGNGTRLTVT.

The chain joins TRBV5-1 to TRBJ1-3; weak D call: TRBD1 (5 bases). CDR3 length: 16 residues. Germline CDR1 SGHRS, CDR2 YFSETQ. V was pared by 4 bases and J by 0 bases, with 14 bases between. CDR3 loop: CASSMGWGGSGNTIYF. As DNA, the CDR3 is TGCGCCAGCAGCATGGGATGGGGGGGCTCTGGAAACACCATATATTTT.

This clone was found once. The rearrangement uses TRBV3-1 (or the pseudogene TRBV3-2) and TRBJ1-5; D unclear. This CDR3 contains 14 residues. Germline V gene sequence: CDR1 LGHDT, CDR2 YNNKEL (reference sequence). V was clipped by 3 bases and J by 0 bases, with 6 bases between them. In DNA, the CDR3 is TGTGCCAGCAGCCAGGACTATAGCAATCAGCCCCAGCATTTT. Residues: CASSQDYSNQPQHF.

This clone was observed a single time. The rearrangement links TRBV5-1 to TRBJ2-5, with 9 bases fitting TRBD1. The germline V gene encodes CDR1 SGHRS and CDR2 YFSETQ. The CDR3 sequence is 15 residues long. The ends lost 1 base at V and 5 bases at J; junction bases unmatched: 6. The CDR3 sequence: CASSLLGQGMETQYF. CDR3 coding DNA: TGCGCCAGCAGCTTGTTAGGACAGGGGATGGAGACCCAGTACTTC.

In nucleotides, the CDR3 is TGCGCCAGCAGCCCGGAGGGCCATTGGGCTCGGTTTTACAATGAGCAGTTCTTC. Amino acid sequence: CASSPEGHWARFYNEQFF. V gene TRBV5-1 combines with J gene TRBJ2-1, with D possibly being TRBD2 (6 bases). The CDR3 is 18 amino acids. Looked up from germline, CDR1 is SGHRS and CDR2 is YFSETQ. V was pared by 4 bases and J by 4 bases, with 24 bases between.

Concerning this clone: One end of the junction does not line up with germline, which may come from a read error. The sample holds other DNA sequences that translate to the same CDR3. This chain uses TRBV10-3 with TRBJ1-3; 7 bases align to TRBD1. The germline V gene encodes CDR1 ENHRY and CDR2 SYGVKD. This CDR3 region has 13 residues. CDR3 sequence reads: CAITGGSGNTIYF. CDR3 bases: TGTGCCATCACAGGGGGGTCTGGAAATACCATATATTTT.

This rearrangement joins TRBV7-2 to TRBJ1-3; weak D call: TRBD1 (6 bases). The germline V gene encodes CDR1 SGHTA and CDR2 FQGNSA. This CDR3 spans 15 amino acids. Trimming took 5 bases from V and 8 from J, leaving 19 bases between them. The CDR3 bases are TGTGCCAGCAGCCGGTTAACCAGGGGCCAGGACACCATATATTTT. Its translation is CASSRLTRGQDTIYF.

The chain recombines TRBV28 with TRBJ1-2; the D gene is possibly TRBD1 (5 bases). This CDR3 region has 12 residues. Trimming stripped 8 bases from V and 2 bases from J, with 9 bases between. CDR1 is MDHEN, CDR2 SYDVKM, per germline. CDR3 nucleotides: TGTGCCAGCGTCGGGGGGAACTATGGCTACACCTTC. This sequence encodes CASVGGNYGYTF.

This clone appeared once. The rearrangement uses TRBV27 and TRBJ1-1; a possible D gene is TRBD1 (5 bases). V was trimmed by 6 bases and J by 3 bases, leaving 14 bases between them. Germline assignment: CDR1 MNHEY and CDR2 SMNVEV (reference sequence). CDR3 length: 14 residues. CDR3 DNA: TGTGCCAGCAGACCGGCCCCAGGGTACACTGAAGCTTTCTTT. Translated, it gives CASRPAPGYTEAFF.

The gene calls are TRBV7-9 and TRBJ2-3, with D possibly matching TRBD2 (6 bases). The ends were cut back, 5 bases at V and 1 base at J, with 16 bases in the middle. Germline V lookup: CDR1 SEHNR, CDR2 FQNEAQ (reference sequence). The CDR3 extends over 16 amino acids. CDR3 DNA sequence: TGTGCCAGCAGCCCAGTAGGGACGGGAGGCACAGATACGCAGTATTTT. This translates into CASSPVGTGGTDTQYF.

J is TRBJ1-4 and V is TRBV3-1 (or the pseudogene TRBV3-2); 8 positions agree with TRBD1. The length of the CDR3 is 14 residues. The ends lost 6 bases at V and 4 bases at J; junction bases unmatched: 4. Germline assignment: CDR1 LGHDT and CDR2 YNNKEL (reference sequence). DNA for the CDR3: TGTGCCAGCAGGGAGACAGGGGATAATGAAAAACTGTTTTTT. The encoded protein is CASRETGDNEKLFF.

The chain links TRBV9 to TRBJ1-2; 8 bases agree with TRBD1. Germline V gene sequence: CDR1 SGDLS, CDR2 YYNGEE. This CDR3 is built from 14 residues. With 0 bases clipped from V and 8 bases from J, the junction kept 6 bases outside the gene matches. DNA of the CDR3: TGTGCCAGCAGCGTAGCCCCACAGGGGGGAGGCTACACCTTC. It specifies CASSVAPQGGGYTF.

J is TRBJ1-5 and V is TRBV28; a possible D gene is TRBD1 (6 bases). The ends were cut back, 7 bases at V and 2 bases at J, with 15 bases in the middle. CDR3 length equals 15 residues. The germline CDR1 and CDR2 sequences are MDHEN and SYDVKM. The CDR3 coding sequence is TGTGCCAGCAACCCTGGACAGTCCGGCAATCAGCCCCAGCATTTT. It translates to CASNPGQSGNQPQHF.

The CDR3 protein is CAWSGGGDYGYTF. The CDR3 nucleotides read TGTGCCTGGAGTGGGGGGGGAGACTATGGCTACACCTTC. V is TRBV30 and J is TRBJ1-2; D might be TRBD1 (5 bases). Deletions cut 1 base from V and 3 bases from J, with 9 bases between. Germline V gives CDR1 GTSNPN, CDR2 SVGIG (reference sequence). This CDR3 is 13 amino acids long.

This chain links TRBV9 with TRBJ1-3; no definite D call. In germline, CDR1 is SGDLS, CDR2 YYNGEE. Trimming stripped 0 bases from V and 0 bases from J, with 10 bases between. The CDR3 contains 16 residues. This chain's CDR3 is CASSVAEINSGNTIYF. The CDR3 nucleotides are TGTGCCAGCAGCGTAGCTGAGATTAACTCTGGAAACACCATATATTTT.

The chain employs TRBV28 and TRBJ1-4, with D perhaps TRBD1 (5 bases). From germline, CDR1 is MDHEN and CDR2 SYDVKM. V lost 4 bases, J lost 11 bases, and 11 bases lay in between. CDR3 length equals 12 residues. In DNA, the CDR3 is TGTGCCAGCAGTTCGGGGGAGGAGAAACTGTTTTTT. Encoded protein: CASSSGEEKLFF.

Here the CDR3 reads CATSGPPGLPVDEQYF. The DNA of the CDR3 is TGTGCCACCAGCGGACCTCCGGGACTACCAGTCGACGAGCAGTACTTC. The chain is built from TRBV15 and TRBJ2-7; 7 bases fit TRBD2. This CDR3 contains 16 residues. J was trimmed by 5 bases and V by 5 bases; bases with no gene match: 15. CDR1 is LNHNV, CDR2 YYDKDF, per germline (reference sequence). The complete variable domain, with remaining parts taken from reference TRBV15 and TRBJ2-7, reads DAMVIQNPRYQVTQFGKPVTLSCSQTLNHNVMYWYQQKSSQAPKLLFHYYDKDFNNEADTPDNFQSRRPNTSFCFLDIRSPGLGDTAMYLCATSGPPGLPVDEQYFGPGTRLTVT.

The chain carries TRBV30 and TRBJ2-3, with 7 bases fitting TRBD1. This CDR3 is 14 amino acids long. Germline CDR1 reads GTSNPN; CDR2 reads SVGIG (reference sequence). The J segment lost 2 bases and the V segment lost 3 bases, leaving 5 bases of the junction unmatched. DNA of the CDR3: TGTGCCTGGAGGAAGGGACAGTCCACAGATACGCAGTATTTT. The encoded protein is CAWRKGQSTDTQYF. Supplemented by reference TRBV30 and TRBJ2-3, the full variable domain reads SQTIHQWPATLVQPVGSPLSLECTVEGTSNPNLYWYRQAAGRGLQLLFYSVGIGQISSEVPQNLSASRPQDRQFILSSKKLLLSDSGFYLCAWRKGQSTDTQYFGPGTRLTVL.